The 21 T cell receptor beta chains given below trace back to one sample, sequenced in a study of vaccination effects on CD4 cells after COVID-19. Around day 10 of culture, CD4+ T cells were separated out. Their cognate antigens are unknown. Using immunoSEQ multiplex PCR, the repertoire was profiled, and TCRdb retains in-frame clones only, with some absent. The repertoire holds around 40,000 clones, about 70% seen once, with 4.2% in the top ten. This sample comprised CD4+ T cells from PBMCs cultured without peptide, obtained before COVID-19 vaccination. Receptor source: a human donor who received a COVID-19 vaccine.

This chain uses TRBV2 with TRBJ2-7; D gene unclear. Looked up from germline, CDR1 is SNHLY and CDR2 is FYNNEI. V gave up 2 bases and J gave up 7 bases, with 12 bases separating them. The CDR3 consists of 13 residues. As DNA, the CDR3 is TGTGCCAGCAGTGAACGGGTATTTGGGGAGCAGTACTTC. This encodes CASSERVFGEQYF.

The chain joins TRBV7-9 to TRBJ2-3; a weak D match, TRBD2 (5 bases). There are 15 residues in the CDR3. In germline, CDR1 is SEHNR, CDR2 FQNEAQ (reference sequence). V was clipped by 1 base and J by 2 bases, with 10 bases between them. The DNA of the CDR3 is TGTGCCAGCAGCTTAGGACCGAGGGTCACAGATACGCAGTATTTT. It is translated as CASSLGPRVTDTQYF.

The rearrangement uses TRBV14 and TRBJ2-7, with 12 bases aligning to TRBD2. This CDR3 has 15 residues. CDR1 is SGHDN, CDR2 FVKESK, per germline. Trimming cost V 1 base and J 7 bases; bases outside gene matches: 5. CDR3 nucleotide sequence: TGTGCCAGCAGCCAAGGACTAGCGGGAGTGTCTGAGCAGTACTTC. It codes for CASSQGLAGVSEQYF.

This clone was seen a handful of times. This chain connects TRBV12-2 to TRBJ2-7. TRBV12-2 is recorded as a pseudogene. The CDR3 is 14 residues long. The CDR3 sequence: CARGAPGADYEQYF. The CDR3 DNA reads TGTGCAAGAGGGGCACCGGGGGCCGACTACGAGCAGTACTTC.

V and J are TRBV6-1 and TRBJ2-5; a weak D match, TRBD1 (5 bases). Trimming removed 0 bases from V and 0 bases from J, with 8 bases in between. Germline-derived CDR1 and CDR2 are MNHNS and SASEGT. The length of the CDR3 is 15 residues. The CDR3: CASSEAPTDQETQYF. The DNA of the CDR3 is TGTGCCAGCAGTGAAGCCCCGACAGACCAAGAGACCCAGTACTTC.

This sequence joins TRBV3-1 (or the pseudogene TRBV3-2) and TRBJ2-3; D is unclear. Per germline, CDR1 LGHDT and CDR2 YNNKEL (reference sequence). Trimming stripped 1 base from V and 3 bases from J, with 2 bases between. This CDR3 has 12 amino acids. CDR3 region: CASSQGTDTQYF. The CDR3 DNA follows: TGTGCCAGCAGCCAAGGAACAGATACGCAGTATTTT.

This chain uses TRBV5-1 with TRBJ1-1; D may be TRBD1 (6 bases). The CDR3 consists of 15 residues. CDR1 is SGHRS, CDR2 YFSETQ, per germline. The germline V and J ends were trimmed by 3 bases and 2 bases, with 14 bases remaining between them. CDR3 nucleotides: TGCGCCAGCAGCTCAAGGGGGTACAGTAACACTGAAGCTTTCTTT. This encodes CASSSRGYSNTEAFF.

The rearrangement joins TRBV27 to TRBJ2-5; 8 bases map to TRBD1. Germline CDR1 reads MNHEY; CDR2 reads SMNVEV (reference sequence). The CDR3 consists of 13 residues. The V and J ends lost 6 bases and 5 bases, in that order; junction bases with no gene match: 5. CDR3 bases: TGTGCCAGCAGCACCAGGGGGCGCGAGACCCAGTACTTC. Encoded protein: CASSTRGRETQYF.

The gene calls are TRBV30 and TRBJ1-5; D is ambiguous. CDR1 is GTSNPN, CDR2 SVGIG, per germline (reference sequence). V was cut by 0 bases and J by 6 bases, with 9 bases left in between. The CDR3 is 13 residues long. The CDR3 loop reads CAWSVDSRQPQHF. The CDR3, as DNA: TGTGCCTGGAGTGTAGACTCCCGTCAGCCCCAGCATTTT.

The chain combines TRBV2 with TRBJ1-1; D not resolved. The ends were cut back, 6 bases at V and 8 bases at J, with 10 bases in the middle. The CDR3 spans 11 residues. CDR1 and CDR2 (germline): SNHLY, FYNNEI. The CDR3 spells CASRTEGEAFF. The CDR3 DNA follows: TGTGCCAGCAGGACGGAGGGAGAAGCTTTCTTT.

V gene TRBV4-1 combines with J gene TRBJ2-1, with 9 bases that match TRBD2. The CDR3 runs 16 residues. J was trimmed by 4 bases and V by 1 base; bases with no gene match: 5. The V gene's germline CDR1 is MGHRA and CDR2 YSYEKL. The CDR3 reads CASSQVSGLAYNEQFF. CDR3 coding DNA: TGCGCCAGCAGCCAAGTGTCGGGACTAGCTTACAATGAGCAGTTCTTC.

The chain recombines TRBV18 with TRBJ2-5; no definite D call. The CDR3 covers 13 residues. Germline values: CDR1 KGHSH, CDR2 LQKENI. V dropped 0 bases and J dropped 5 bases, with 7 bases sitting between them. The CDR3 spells CASSPPGLETQYF. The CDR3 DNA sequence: TGTGCCAGCTCACCACCAGGGTTGGAGACCCAGTACTTC.

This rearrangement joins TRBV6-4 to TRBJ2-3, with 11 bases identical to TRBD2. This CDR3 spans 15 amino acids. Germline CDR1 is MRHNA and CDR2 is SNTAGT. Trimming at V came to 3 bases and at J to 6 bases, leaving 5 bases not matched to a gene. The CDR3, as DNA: TGTGCCAGCAGTGAACTAGCGGGGGATAGGGATACGCAGTATTTT. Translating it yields CASSELAGDRDTQYF.

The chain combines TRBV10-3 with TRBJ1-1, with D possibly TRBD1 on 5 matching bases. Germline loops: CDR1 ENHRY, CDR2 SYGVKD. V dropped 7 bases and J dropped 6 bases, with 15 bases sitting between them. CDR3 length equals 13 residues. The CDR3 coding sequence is TGTGCCATCAAAGGCGGGCGGGGGGCTGAAGCTTTCTTT. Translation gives CAIKGGRGAEAFF.

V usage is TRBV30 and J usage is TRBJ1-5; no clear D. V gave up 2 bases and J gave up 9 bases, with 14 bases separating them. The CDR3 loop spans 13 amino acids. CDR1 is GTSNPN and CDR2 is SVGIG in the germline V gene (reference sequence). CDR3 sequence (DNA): TGTGCCTGGAGTCGGGAGGGTTTGGGGCCCCAGCATTTT. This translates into CAWSREGLGPQHF.

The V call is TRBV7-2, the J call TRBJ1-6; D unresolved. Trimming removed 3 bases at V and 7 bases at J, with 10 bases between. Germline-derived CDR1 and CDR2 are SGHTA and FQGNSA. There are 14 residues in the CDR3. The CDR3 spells CASSLGSSNSPLHF. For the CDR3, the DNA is TGTGCCAGCAGCTTGGGCAGCAGCAATTCACCCCTCCACTTT.

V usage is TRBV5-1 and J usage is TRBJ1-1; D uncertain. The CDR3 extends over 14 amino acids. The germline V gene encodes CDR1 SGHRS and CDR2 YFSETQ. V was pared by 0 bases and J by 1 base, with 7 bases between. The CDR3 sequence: CASSLGQANTEAFF. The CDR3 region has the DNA TGCGCCAGCAGCTTGGGGCAGGCGAACACTGAAGCTTTCTTT. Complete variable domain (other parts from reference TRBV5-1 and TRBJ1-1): KAGVTQTPRYLIKTRGQQVTLSCSPISGHRSVSWYQQTPGQGLQFLFEYFSETQRNKGNFPGRFSGRQFSNSRSEMNVSTLELGDSALYLCASSLGQANTEAFFGQGTRLTVV.

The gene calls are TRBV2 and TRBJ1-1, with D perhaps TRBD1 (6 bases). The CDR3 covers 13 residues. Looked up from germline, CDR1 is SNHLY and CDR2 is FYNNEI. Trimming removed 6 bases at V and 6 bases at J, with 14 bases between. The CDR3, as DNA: TGTGCCAGCAGGGGTACAGGGAGGCCTGAAGCTTTCTTT. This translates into CASRGTGRPEAFF.

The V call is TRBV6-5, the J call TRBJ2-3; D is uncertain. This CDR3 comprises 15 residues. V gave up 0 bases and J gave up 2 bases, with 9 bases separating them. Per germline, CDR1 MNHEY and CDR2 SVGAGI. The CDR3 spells CASSYSGRYTDTQYF. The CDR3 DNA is TGTGCCAGCAGTTACTCGGGCAGATACACAGATACGCAGTATTTT.

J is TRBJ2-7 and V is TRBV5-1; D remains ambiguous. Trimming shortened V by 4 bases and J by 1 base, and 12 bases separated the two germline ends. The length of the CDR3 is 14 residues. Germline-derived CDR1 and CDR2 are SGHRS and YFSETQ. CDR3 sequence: CASSLSGQSYEQYF. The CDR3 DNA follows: TGCGCCAGCAGCCTCTCTGGGCAGTCCTACGAGCAGTACTTC.

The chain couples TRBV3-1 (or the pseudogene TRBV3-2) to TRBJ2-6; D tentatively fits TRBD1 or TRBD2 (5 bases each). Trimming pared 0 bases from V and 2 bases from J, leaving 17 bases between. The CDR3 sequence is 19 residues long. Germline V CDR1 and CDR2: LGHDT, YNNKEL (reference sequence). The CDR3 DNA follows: TGTGCCAGCAGCCAAGATTTACCGGGGACGACGGCTGGGGCCAACGTCCTGACTTTC. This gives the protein CASSQDLPGTTAGANVLTF.